This is a list of T cell receptor beta chains from one sample in a study of T-cell reconstitution after alpha-beta-depleted transplantation in children. TCRdb reanalysed the PCR reads using MiXCR and keeps one entry per CDR3 protein. The table records just over 350,000 distinct CDR3 sequences, 13% of them present only once. The sample here was PBMCs, taken from the stem cell graft. Receptors were obtained from a human donor who donated a stem cell graft to a child with Fanconi anemia. The CDR3 runs from the conserved cysteine through the conserved F or W. Each record gives: CDR3 protein, J gene, V gene.

cdr3_aa: CSARDPLGPGGYEQFF
j_call: TRBJ2-1
v_call: TRBV20-1

cdr3_aa: CASAGGTGRTDTQYF
j_call: TRBJ2-3
v_call: TRBV6-5

cdr3_aa: CASRMDRGQSGYTF
j_call: TRBJ1-2
v_call: TRBV6-1

cdr3_aa: CASSPGQGGYQPQHF
j_call: TRBJ1-5
v_call: TRBV12-3/TRBV12-4

cdr3_aa: CASSSPSGQGNQPQHF
j_call: TRBJ1-5
v_call: TRBV7-2

cdr3_aa: CASSLSQEGTEAFF
j_call: TRBJ1-1
v_call: TRBV5-1

cdr3_aa: CASSAIQSTDTQYF
j_call: TRBJ2-3
v_call: TRBV7-9

cdr3_aa: CSAKVGPPGYGYTF
j_call: TRBJ1-2
v_call: TRBV20-1

cdr3_aa: CASSLAGALGDTQYF
j_call: TRBJ2-3
v_call: TRBV7-2

cdr3_aa: CASVRTGGTGELFF
j_call: TRBJ2-2
v_call: TRBV12-3/TRBV12-4

cdr3_aa: CASSFDSNIQYF
j_call: TRBJ2-4
v_call: TRBV5-5

cdr3_aa: CATSRVLETGGGEQYF
j_call: TRBJ2-7
v_call: TRBV15

cdr3_aa: CASSASWTDTQYF
j_call: TRBJ2-3
v_call: TRBV10-1

cdr3_aa: CASSPDSSGDEQFF
j_call: TRBJ2-1
v_call: TRBV5-1

cdr3_aa: CSAGTATNEKLFF
j_call: TRBJ1-4
v_call: TRBV29-1

cdr3_aa: CASSLNGQLDTQYF
j_call: TRBJ2-3
v_call: TRBV28

cdr3_aa: CASSANRAEAFF
j_call: TRBJ1-1
v_call: TRBV5-4

cdr3_aa: CASSLGFDTEAFF
j_call: TRBJ1-1
v_call: TRBV5-1

cdr3_aa: CASSLRRGASGADTQYF
j_call: TRBJ2-3
v_call: TRBV7-2

cdr3_aa: CASSLLDRDYSPLHF
j_call: TRBJ1-6
v_call: TRBV5-1

cdr3_aa: CASSRVQGELFF
j_call: TRBJ2-2
v_call: TRBV11-3

cdr3_aa: CSGRGGADTEAFF
j_call: TRBJ1-1
v_call: TRBV20-1

cdr3_aa: CASSVLVNTEAFF
j_call: TRBJ1-1
v_call: TRBV7-9

cdr3_aa: CASSVQGKWGTDTQYF
j_call: TRBJ2-3
v_call: TRBV7-8

cdr3_aa: CATSRDLRDLYGYTF
j_call: TRBJ1-2
v_call: TRBV15

cdr3_aa: CASSLLAGGYTDTQYF
j_call: TRBJ2-3
v_call: TRBV27

cdr3_aa: CASAGQYTGELFF
j_call: TRBJ2-2
v_call: TRBV5-1

cdr3_aa: CASSQEGQGSPSGANVLTF
j_call: TRBJ2-6
v_call: TRBV3-1

cdr3_aa: CSGGDRDTDTQYF
j_call: TRBJ2-3
v_call: TRBV29-1

cdr3_aa: CASSSRLAGGFNEQFF
j_call: TRBJ2-1
v_call: TRBV27

cdr3_aa: CASSALGGELFF
j_call: TRBJ2-2
v_call: TRBV9

cdr3_aa: CASSSLPGRGRIDTQYF
j_call: TRBJ2-3
v_call: TRBV5-1

cdr3_aa: CSARDPDEWGADFTDTQYF
j_call: TRBJ2-3
v_call: TRBV20-1

cdr3_aa: CASSLEALGLYNEQFF
j_call: TRBJ2-1
v_call: TRBV5-1

cdr3_aa: CASSADSLSYEQYF
j_call: TRBJ2-7
v_call: TRBV9

cdr3_aa: CASRPGTGVSSGNTIYF
j_call: TRBJ1-3
v_call: TRBV10-2

cdr3_aa: CASSLPPGSNEQFF
j_call: TRBJ2-1
v_call: TRBV12-3/TRBV12-4

cdr3_aa: CAISESSGLGDTQYF
j_call: TRBJ2-3
v_call: TRBV10-3

cdr3_aa: CASSTLGARDTDTQYF
j_call: TRBJ2-3
v_call: TRBV12-3/TRBV12-4

cdr3_aa: CASSPDRPYF
j_call: TRBJ2-7
v_call: TRBV7-9

cdr3_aa: CASSLGTPEAFF
j_call: TRBJ1-1
v_call: TRBV12-3/TRBV12-4